The 28 T cell receptor beta chains presented below share a single source sample, sequenced in a study of prognosis after radiotherapy for stage I lung cancer. Amplification of the TCR beta CDR3 (from genomic DNA) was done by two-round multiplex PCR. Primers specific to each TRBV and TRBJ gene drove first-round PCR. In TCRdb, the multiplex PCR reads were re-called with MiXCR into one record per CDR3 protein. Among over 45,000 distinct CDR3 sequences listed, less than 30% were seen once. The sequencing used PBMCs, collected before or after stereotactic body radiation therapy (not recorded which). The receptors stem from a donor over 45 with non-small cell lung cancer.

Many counts were recorded for this clonotype. This chain's CDR3 is CSAQRVAGSYEQYF. CDR3 DNA: TGCAGTGCTCAGAGGGTAGCGGGGTCATACGAGCAGTACTTC. V gene TRBV20-1 combines with J gene TRBJ2-7, with 8 bases that match TRBD2. Germline CDR1 reads DFQATT; CDR2 reads SNEGSKA (reference sequence). Losses at the gene ends were 5 bases for V and 4 bases for J; bases not matched to a gene: 10. The CDR3 is 14 amino acids.

By share of the sample, this clonotype is medium-sized. The chain uses TRBV28 and TRBJ1-6, with 8 bases that match TRBD1. The V gene's germline CDR1 is MDHEN and CDR2 SYDVKM. The CDR3 contains 13 residues. The V segment lost 6 bases and the J segment 11 bases; nucleotides outside the gene matches: 6. CDR3 loop: CASRRQGPAPLHF. As DNA, the CDR3 is TGTGCCAGCAGGAGACAGGGGCCTGCACCCCTCCACTTT.

As to this clonotype: Being one base from a much bigger clone, this may be a read error. The rearrangement joins TRBV4-1 to TRBJ2-1; possibly TRBD1 for D (6 bases). CDR1 MGHRA and CDR2 YSYEKL come from the germline V gene. The CDR3 contains 15 residues. Trimming pared 2 bases from V and 0 bases from J, leaving 8 bases between. The DNA for the CDR3 is TGCGCCAGCAGCCAAACAGGGATCTCCTACAATGAGCAGTTCTTC. Its protein is CASSQTGISYNEQFF.

Concerning this clonotype: A far larger clone is only one base removed, so a read error is likely. The chain recombines TRBV6-4 with TRBJ2-3; D call uncertain. The length of the CDR3 is 15 residues. V lost 3 bases and J 2 bases, leaving 12 bases between the germline ends. CDR1 and CDR2 (germline): MRHNA, SNTAGT. CDR3 DNA sequence: TGTGCCAGCAGTGAAAGAAGGGTCCCCACAGATACGCAGTATTTT. This sequence encodes CASSERRVPTDTQYF.

This clonotype came up many times. The chain uses TRBV19 and TRBJ1-1, with D perhaps matching TRBD1 (6 bases). V shed 4 bases and J shed 4 bases, with 13 bases lying between them. Germline V gives CDR1 LNHDA, CDR2 SQIVND (reference sequence). The CDR3 is 14 amino acids. Written as DNA, the CDR3 is TGTGCCAGTAGTAGGAGGGGGGAGGGCACTGAAGCTTTCTTT. Protein sequence: CASSRRGEGTEAFF.

About this clonotype itself: A much larger clone differs by one base, so this may be a read error. The chain is built from TRBV4-3 and TRBJ2-3, with 9 bases aligning to TRBD2. V was pared by 1 base and J by 1 base, with 3 bases of the junction left unmatched. The CDR3 runs to 16 residues. The germline V gene has CDR1 LGHNA and CDR2 YSLEER. This chain's CDR3 is CASSQVAGGGTDTQYF. In nucleotides, the CDR3 is TGCGCCAGCAGCCAAGTGGCGGGGGGGGGCACAGATACGCAGTATTTT.

This clonotype was seen at least ten times. The gene calls are TRBV6-1 and TRBJ1-3; 7 positions agree with TRBD1. Unmatched junction bases numbered 11, after V lost 8 bases and J lost 4 bases. Germline V gives CDR1 MNHNS, CDR2 SASEGT. This CDR3 has 15 amino acids. In DNA form, the CDR3 reads TGTGCCAGCGGCCGGGAGGGGGCATACGGAAACACCATATATTTT. Amino acids: CASGREGAYGNTIYF.

In this sample, this clonotype turned up many times. This sequence joins TRBV7-2 and TRBJ2-7; D is unclear. Trimming removed 1 base at V and 6 bases at J, with 13 bases between. Per germline, CDR1 SGHTA and CDR2 FQGNSA. This CDR3 is built from 14 residues. The CDR3 sequence: CASSLDGGQSEQYF. Written as DNA, the CDR3 is TGTGCCAGCAGCTTAGATGGTGGGCAGTCCGAGCAGTACTTC.

This clonotype has a count of ten or more. The rearrangement uses TRBV5-8 and TRBJ1-2, with unresolved D. The germline CDR1 and CDR2 sequences are SGHTS and YDEGEE. This CDR3 comprises 15 residues. Trimming took off 0 bases at V and 5 bases at J, with 14 bases between the two ends. The CDR3 spells CASSLVPNSIYGYTF. The DNA of the CDR3 is TGTGCCAGCAGCTTGGTACCGAATTCAATTTATGGCTACACCTTC.

This clonotype was found many times. V and J are TRBV15 and TRBJ1-6; D ambiguous. V lost 8 bases and J lost 5, with 10 bases in between. Germline CDR1 is LNHNV and CDR2 is YYDKDF (reference sequence). The CDR3 has 13 residues. CDR3 residues: CATSNGNNSPLHF. The CDR3 bases are TGTGCCACCTCAAACGGAAATAATTCACCCCTCCACTTT.

This clonotype showed up many times. CDR3 amino acids: CASSQGHPQGSTDTQYF. CDR3 nucleotides: TGCGCCAGCAGCCAAGGTCACCCTCAGGGGAGCACAGATACGCAGTATTTT. The chain combines TRBV4-3 with TRBJ2-3; D is perhaps TRBD1 (6 bases). Germline assignment: CDR1 LGHNA and CDR2 YSLEER. Trimming removed 1 base at V and 0 bases at J, with 14 bases between. The CDR3 consists of 17 residues.

This clonotype was found many times. A much larger clone differs by one base, so this may be a read error. The chain recombines TRBV19 with TRBJ1-2, with 7 bases fitting TRBD1. The germline CDR1 and CDR2 sequences are LNHDA and SQIVND (reference sequence). Unmatched junction bases numbered 16, after V lost 3 bases and J lost 9 bases. There are 16 residues in the CDR3. CDR3 in amino acids: CASSIQQPQQGHSYTF. CDR3 sequence (DNA): TGTGCCAGTAGTATCCAGCAACCGCAACAGGGGCATAGCTACACCTTC.

At least ten counts were recorded for this clonotype. The V and J genes are TRBV19 and TRBJ2-1; either TRBD1 or TRBD2 may supply D (5 bases each). Trimming cost V 4 bases and J 10 bases, with 14 bases left between them. CDR1 is LNHDA, CDR2 SQIVND, per germline (reference sequence). This CDR3 is built from 13 residues. CDR3 loop: CASSRRRSGEQFF. Here the CDR3 DNA reads TGTGCCAGTAGTAGGAGGAGGTCAGGGGAGCAGTTCTTC.

This clonotype was observed many times. The chain joins TRBV30 to TRBJ1-3, with unresolved D. The CDR3 consists of 17 residues. Trimming shortened V by 0 bases and J by 9 bases, and 24 bases separated the two germline ends. Germline CDR1 GTSNPN, CDR2 SVGIG (reference sequence). The CDR3, as DNA: TGTGCCTGGAGTGTACTCACAGCCGAAGATCTTGGTGGCACCATATATTTT. Its protein product is CAWSVLTAEDLGGTIYF.

As concerns this clonotype: This likely traces to a read error, being one base from a far larger clone. This chain uses TRBV6-2 or TRBV6-3 with TRBJ1-4, with 8 bases fitting TRBD1. CDR1 is MNHEY, CDR2 SVGEGT, per germline. This CDR3 is built from 13 residues. With 7 bases clipped from V and 8 bases from J, the junction kept 6 bases outside the gene matches. The CDR3 DNA is TGTGCCAGCATTGACAGGGGTGGGGAAAAACTGTTTTTT. Translating it yields CASIDRGGEKLFF.

This clonotype has only a few counts. This rearrangement joins TRBV18 to TRBJ1-3, with D maybe TRBD1 (5 bases). Germline V gene data show CDR1 as KGHSH and CDR2 as LQKENI. V lost 2 bases, J lost 1 base, and 18 bases lay in between. The length of the CDR3 is 18 residues. The CDR3 DNA follows: TGTGCCAGCTCACCATTTTCCGGGGGTGACCTTTCTGGAAACACCATATATTTT. It encodes CASSPFSGGDLSGNTIYF.

This clonotype was detected many times. This sequence joins TRBV7-3 and TRBJ2-1; 8 bases match TRBD1. The germline CDR1 and CDR2 sequences are SGHTA and FQGTGA. V gave up 3 bases and J gave up 4 bases; unmatched junction bases: 5. There are 15 residues in the CDR3. The DNA for the CDR3 is TGTGCCAGCAGCTTTGACAGGGGATCGTACAATGAGCAGTTCTTC. Protein sequence: CASSFDRGSYNEQFF.

This clonotype appeared many times. The rearrangement uses TRBV5-1 and TRBJ1-6; 7 bases are a match to TRBD1. V was clipped by 0 bases and J by 8 bases; unmatched bases: 8. Germline CDR1 and CDR2: SGHRS and YFSETQ. The CDR3 totals 16 residues. CDR3 coding DNA: TGCGCCAGCAGCTTGGTACCCGACAGGGTGGATTCACCCCTCCACTTT. The encoded protein is CASSLVPDRVDSPLHF.

This clonotype was observed many times. The V gene is TRBV6-1, the J gene TRBJ2-7, with 12 bases identical to TRBD1. The CDR3 sequence is 17 residues long. With 6 bases clipped from V and 0 bases from J, the junction kept 9 bases outside the gene matches. From germline, CDR1 is MNHNS and CDR2 SASEGT. CDR3 coding DNA: TGTGCCAGCAGAGCCGGGACAGGGGGCCAGAGCTCCTACGAGCAGTACTTC. It encodes CASRAGTGGQSSYEQYF.

This clonotype was seen ten or more times. The chain joins TRBV30 to TRBJ1-6, with D unresolved. The germline gives CDR1 GTSNPN, CDR2 SVGIG (reference sequence). The CDR3 has 14 residues. Trimming cost V 5 bases and J 7 bases, with 15 bases left between them. The chain's CDR3 is CAWDNRVSNSPLHF. In DNA, the CDR3 is TGTGCCTGGGATAACCGGGTTTCAAATTCACCCCTCCACTTT. Together with reference TRBV30 and TRBJ1-6, the CDR3 gives the full variable domain: SQTIHQWPATLVQPVGSPLSLECTVEGTSNPNLYWYRQAAGRGLQLLFYSVGIGQISSEVPQNLSASRPQDRQFILSSKKLLLSDSGFYLCAWDNRVSNSPLHFGNGTRLTVT.

This clonotype was observed at least ten times. This chain joins TRBV7-9 and TRBJ1-1, with D hard to call. Trimming stripped 1 base from V and 9 bases from J, with 9 bases between. CDR1 is SEHNR, CDR2 FQNEAQ, per germline (reference sequence). The CDR3 runs to 12 residues. The CDR3 bases are TGTGCCAGCAGCTTAGGTCTGACCAAAGCTTTCTTT. Translating gives CASSLGLTKAFF.

This clonotype was found a few times. A read error is likely here: a far larger clone is one base away. The conserved final phenylalanine or tryptophan is absent from the CDR3, which likely points to a read error. The genes are TRBV6-2 or TRBV6-3 and TRBJ1-5; TRBD1 might be the D (6 bases). The CDR3 length is 13 residues. V lost 5 bases and J 6 bases, leaving 11 bases between the germline ends. CDR1 is MNHEY and CDR2 is SVGEGT in the germline V gene. This chain's CDR3 is CASSTGNGQPQHS. The CDR3 nucleotides read TGTGCCAGCAGTACAGGGAATGGTCAGCCCCAGCATTCT.

The table lists this clonotype with many counts. V and J are TRBV6-4 and TRBJ1-2; a weak D match, TRBD1 (5 bases). V was cut by 8 bases and J by 0 bases, with 13 bases left in between. This CDR3 has 14 amino acids. Germline CDR1 MRHNA, CDR2 SNTAGT. The CDR3 sequence: CASGDSPPNYGYTF. The DNA of the CDR3 is TGTGCCAGCGGCGACAGTCCCCCTAACTATGGCTACACCTTC.

This clonotype was observed many times. A much larger clone sits a single nucleotide away, making a read error possible. It is likely a read error, because the conserved phenylalanine at the end of the CDR3 is missing. The rearrangement uses TRBV28 and TRBJ1-2; 7 bases agree with TRBD1. The CDR3 consists of 12 residues. The germline V gene has CDR1 MDHEN and CDR2 SYDVKM. With V trimmed by 6 bases and J by 8 bases, 6 bases remained unmatched. CDR3 DNA sequence: TGTGCCAGCAGCCGACAGGGCGAGGGCTACACCCTC. It translates to CASSRQGEGYTL.

The sample holds many counts of this clonotype. The CDR3 region is CASSLTTEAFF. CDR3 in DNA: TGTGCCAGCAGCTTAACAACCGAAGCTTTCTTT. The chain recombines TRBV7-9 with TRBJ1-1; D ambiguous. Germline loops: CDR1 SEHNR, CDR2 FQNEAQ (reference sequence). The CDR3 runs to 11 residues. With 2 bases removed from V and 8 bases from J, the gap between germline ends came to 6 bases.

Comments on this clonotype: A far larger clone is one nucleotide away, so this likely arose from a read error. The chain couples TRBV6-4 to TRBJ1-2; D not resolved. The CDR3 is made up of 17 amino acids. V was shortened by 5 bases and J by 4 bases, with 23 bases between the two germline ends. Germline V gives CDR1 MRHNA, CDR2 SNTAGT. CDR3 sequence reads: CASSYRFSAGVAYGYTF. CDR3 DNA: TGTGCCAGCAGTTATAGGTTCAGTGCTGGAGTGGCCTATGGCTACACCTTC.

On this clonotype itself: Its ends do not fully match the called genes, so a read error is possible. The chain is built from TRBV6-1 and TRBJ2-7, with a possible D match to TRBD2 (6 bases). The CDR3 consists of 15 residues. Germline V gives CDR1 MNHNS, CDR2 SASEGT. The CDR3, as DNA: TGTGCCAGCAGTGGGGGGAGGTCAGGGTCCTTCGAGCAGTACTTC. Translation gives CASSGGRSGSFEQYF.

This clonotype occurred many times. For the CDR3, the DNA is TGCGCCAGCAGCTTGGGATTCAGAACTAGCGGGGACCAAGAGACCCAGTACTTC. Its protein is CASSLGFRTSGDQETQYF. The V gene is TRBV5-1, the J gene TRBJ2-5; 10 nucleotides line up with TRBD2. The V gene's germline CDR1 is SGHRS and CDR2 YFSETQ. The V gene end was trimmed by 0 bases and the J gene end by 0 bases; junction bases not matched to a gene: 8. The CDR3 runs to 18 residues.